These 12 T cell receptor beta chains came from one sample sequenced in a study of PD-1 blockade in classical Hodgkin lymphoma. Brentuximab vedotin exposure varied, and every patient relapsed after autologous stem cell transplantation. Clones were read by immunoSEQ multiplex PCR, and TCRdb kept only the in-frame ones, dropping some. This table has 37,000 or so clones, about 86% appearing once. The sample was peripheral blood mononuclear cells (PBMCs), taken before the second cycle of nivolumab. Every receptor here comes from a human donor with classical Hodgkin lymphoma.

V is TRBV18 and J is TRBJ1-3, with 9 bases fitting TRBD1. Looked up from germline, CDR1 is KGHSH and CDR2 is LQKENI. The CDR3 is made up of 17 amino acids. Germline trimming cut 2 bases from V and 4 bases from J; bases unmatched to any gene: 9. CDR3 in amino acids: CASSPTSQGASGNTIYF. The CDR3 DNA is TGTGCCAGCTCACCAACTTCACAGGGGGCATCCGGAAACACCATATATTTT.

The V and J genes are TRBV6-6 and TRBJ2-7; D gene uncertain. The V gene's germline CDR1 is MNHNY and CDR2 SVGAGI (reference sequence). Trimming removed 3 bases from V and 0 bases from J, with 9 bases in between. The CDR3 loop spans 14 amino acids. The DNA for the CDR3 is TGTGCCAGCAGTTATCTCGGCTACTCCTACGAGCAGTACTTC. It codes for CASSYLGYSYEQYF.

This chain joins TRBV30 and TRBJ2-7, with D possibly being TRBD1 (6 bases). Germline V gene sequence: CDR1 GTSNPN, CDR2 SVGIG (reference sequence). This CDR3 has 15 amino acids. Trimming stripped 0 bases from V and 3 bases from J, with 15 bases between. CDR3 nucleotide sequence: TGTGCCTGGAGTGTAGTGGGGACACAGTACTACGAGCAGTACTTC. It is translated as CAWSVVGTQYYEQYF.

The chain carries TRBV4-1 and TRBJ2-6; D could derive from TRBD1 or TRBD2 (5 bases each). The CDR3 covers 19 residues. Trimming shortened V by 1 base and J by 1 base, and 17 bases separated the two germline ends. Germline lookup yields CDR1 MGHRA and CDR2 YSYEKL. The CDR3 DNA reads as TGCGCCAGCAGCCAAGTTGACAGACCGTGGGGGTCTGGGGCCAACGTCCTGACTTTC. This encodes CASSQVDRPWGSGANVLTF.

This clone occurred a few times. This chain links TRBV6-5 with TRBJ1-2; possible D gene TRBD1, 6 bases. The CDR3 is made up of 14 amino acids. The V and J ends lost 8 bases and 6 bases respectively, with 19 bases between them. Germline assignment: CDR1 MNHEY and CDR2 SVGAGI. This CDR3 is CASGGGGVGNGYTF. CDR3 sequence (DNA): TGTGCCAGCGGAGGGGGGGGTGTAGGGAATGGCTACACCTTC.

The rearrangement joins TRBV5-4 to TRBJ1-2; no definite D call. Trimming removed 3 bases at V and 8 bases at J, with 14 bases between. From germline, CDR1 is SGHNT and CDR2 YYREEE (reference sequence). The CDR3 is 13 amino acids. The CDR3 DNA follows: TGTGCCAGCAGCTCCATCGGGGAGGGAGGCTACACCTTC. This sequence encodes CASSSIGEGGYTF.

This chain joins TRBV5-1 and TRBJ2-1; D may match TRBD1 or TRBD2 (7 bases each). Germline V gene lookup returns CDR1 SGHRS and CDR2 YFSETQ. V lost 1 base to trimming and J lost 8 bases, with 13 bases between them. The CDR3 contains 14 residues. In DNA, the CDR3 is TGCGCCAGCAGCTTGATACAGGGGAGGGATGAGCAGTTCTTC. Its protein product is CASSLIQGRDEQFF.

The rearrangement links TRBV27 to TRBJ2-7, with D perhaps being TRBD1 or TRBD2 (6 bases each). CDR3 length: 16 amino acids. From germline, CDR1 is MNHEY and CDR2 SMNVEV (reference sequence). Trimming took off 1 base at V and 6 bases at J, with 19 bases between the two ends. The DNA of the CDR3 is TGTGCCAGCAGTTTATGGGGGGCGCGGCGTGCCGGCGAGCAGTACTTC. It yields the protein CASSLWGARRAGEQYF.

CDR3 sequence reads: CASSSGTSGSETQYF. CDR3 nucleotides: TGCGCCAGCAGCTCTGGGACTAGCGGGAGTGAGACCCAGTACTTC. The chain is built from TRBV5-1 and TRBJ2-5; 14 bases map to TRBD2. Germline values: CDR1 SGHRS, CDR2 YFSETQ. This CDR3 has 15 residues. Trimming removed 3 bases from V and 5 bases from J; junction bases left unmatched: 3.

The chain recombines TRBV9 with TRBJ1-3; 9 bases are shared with TRBD1. The CDR3 extends over 16 amino acids. V lost 2 bases, J lost 3 bases, and 6 bases stayed unmatched. The germline V gene encodes CDR1 SGDLS and CDR2 YYNGEE. CDR3 sequence: CASSVDTGGGGNTIYF. The CDR3 DNA is TGTGCCAGCAGCGTTGATACAGGGGGCGGTGGAAACACCATATATTTT.

This clone was seen just once. The rearrangement uses TRBV6-1 and TRBJ1-3, with 7 bases lining up with TRBD1. The CDR3 runs 12 residues. Looked up from germline, CDR1 is MNHNS and CDR2 is SASEGT. J lost 2 bases, V lost 10 bases, and 2 bases had no gene match. CDR3 nucleotides: TGTGCCATCAGGGGGGCTGGAAACACCATATATTTT. Residues: CAIRGAGNTIYF.

CDR3 protein: CASSTVPTGGLAGGRTGELFF. CDR3 nucleotide sequence: TGCGCCAGCTCGACCGTTCCCACAGGGGGACTAGCGGGAGGGCGGACCGGGGAGCTGTTTTTT. The chain has TRBV10-1 and TRBJ2-2, with 16 bases that match TRBD2. Germline CDR1 and CDR2: WNHNN and SYGVQD (reference sequence). The length of the CDR3 is 21 residues. V lost 8 bases and J lost 5; bases outside the gene matches: 20.